The 22 T cell receptor beta chains given below trace back to one sample, sequenced in a study of CD8+ T cells in alopecia areata listed by TCRdb under 2018. Read against the paper, the sample's time point label means: baseline before oral tofacitinib. The method behind the library was the immunoSEQ multiplex PCR assay. To provide template for TCR sequencing, every sample had RNA extracted and reverse transcribed into cDNA. Imported from immuneACCESS, the table was reduced by TCRdb to in-frame sequences with V and J called. These copies leave out some clones; in studies compared against another copy, an unresolved V gene accounts for under half, and the cause of the remainder is not known. Recorded for this sample are 100,000 to 150,000 clones; roughly 50% of them occurred a single time. The ten largest account for 15% to 20% of the sample. The specimen was CD8+ T cells sorted from blood, collected at week 0. These receptors were obtained from a human donor with alopecia areata.

This clone was counted a few times. The rearrangement uses TRBV27 and TRBJ1-5; D is unresolved. The CDR3 contains 15 residues. CDR1 is MNHEY, CDR2 SMNVEV, per germline (reference sequence). V dropped 1 base and J dropped 0 bases, with 7 bases sitting between them. The CDR3, as DNA: TGTGCCAGCAGTTTATGGGCGAATAGCAATCAGCCCCAGCATTTT. This encodes CASSLWANSNQPQHF.

The V call is TRBV7-6, the J call TRBJ2-5, with 8 bases identical to TRBD1. The length of the CDR3 is 15 residues. Germline V gene lookup returns CDR1 SGHVS and CDR2 FNYEAQ. Germline trimming cut 6 bases from V and 4 bases from J; bases unmatched to any gene: 10. The CDR3, as DNA: TGTGCCAGCAGTCCACGGACAGGGTGGGGAGAGACCCAGTACTTC. Its protein is CASSPRTGWGETQYF.

V is TRBV30 and J is TRBJ2-2; D is uncertain. Trimming left V 1 base short and J 1 base short, with 10 bases between. CDR1 is GTSNPN, CDR2 SVGIG, per germline (reference sequence). CDR3 length equals 15 residues. As DNA, the CDR3 is TGTGCCTGGAGTGCCTTCGCCTGGAACACCGGGGAGCTGTTTTTT. Translated, it gives CAWSAFAWNTGELFF.

This clone was counted only a few times. The V gene is TRBV10-3, the J gene TRBJ2-7; 8 nucleotides line up with TRBD1. V was pared by 0 bases and J by 6 bases, with 4 bases of the junction left unmatched. The CDR3 totals 14 residues. The germline V gene encodes CDR1 ENHRY and CDR2 SYGVKD. The CDR3 bases are TGTGCCATCAGTGAGTCTGGACAGGGTGGCGAGCAGTACTTC. It encodes CAISESGQGGEQYF.

This clone came up many times. The V gene is TRBV6-4, the J gene TRBJ2-3; 8 bases map to TRBD2. V trimming: 2 bases; J trimming: 4 bases; junction bases outside the gene matches: 5. The CDR3 is made up of 15 amino acids. Germline V gives CDR1 MRHNA, CDR2 SNTAGT. The CDR3 DNA follows: TGTGCCAGCAGTGACGGGGCGGGGGGAGCAGATACGCAGTATTTT. Translation gives CASSDGAGGADTQYF.

This clone came up a few times. The chain recombines TRBV11-2 with TRBJ2-5; 7 bases fit TRBD2. The V gene end was trimmed by 7 bases and the J gene end by 5 bases; junction bases not matched to a gene: 4. Germline V lookup: CDR1 SGHAT, CDR2 FQNNGV. This CDR3 spans 12 amino acids. The CDR3 bases are TGTGCCAGCACCCTACTAGCGGAGACCCAGTACTTC. It is translated as CASTLLAETQYF.

V usage is TRBV29-1 and J usage is TRBJ2-1, with D perhaps TRBD1 (6 bases). Germline CDR1 SQVTM, CDR2 ANQGSEA. This CDR3 region has 12 residues. V lost 6 bases and J lost 4, with 10 bases in between. The CDR3 DNA follows: TGCAGCGTGGCAGGGGAATACAATGAGCAGTTCTTC. Amino acids: CSVAGEYNEQFF.

This clone was found a few times. V and J are TRBV30 and TRBJ2-5; D ambiguous. Germline V gives CDR1 GTSNPN, CDR2 SVGIG (reference sequence). Trimming removed 1 base at V and 3 bases at J, with 0 bases between. This CDR3 comprises 10 residues. CDR3 coding DNA: TGTGCCTGGAGTGAAGAGACCCAGTACTTC. It encodes CAWSEETQYF.

A few counts support this clone. This chain links TRBV7-9 with TRBJ2-6; D call uncertain. Per the germline V gene, CDR1 is SEHNR and CDR2 is FQNEAQ (reference sequence). V lost 0 bases to trimming and J lost 2 bases, with 5 bases between them. The CDR3 has 15 residues. The CDR3 protein is CASSLAGPGANVLTF. The CDR3 DNA is TGTGCCAGCAGCTTAGCAGGGCCTGGGGCCAACGTCCTGACTTTC.

This clone has just a few counts. The chain is built from TRBV6-6 and TRBJ2-1, with D possibly called TRBD1 or TRBD2 (5 bases each). The CDR3 is 12 amino acids. In germline, CDR1 is MNHNY, CDR2 SVGAGI (reference sequence). Deletions cut 8 bases from V and 10 bases from J, with 15 bases between. The CDR3 here is CASGQGRIEQFF. In DNA, the CDR3 is TGTGCCAGCGGGCAGGGACGGATCGAGCAGTTCTTC.

The chain links TRBV25-1 to TRBJ2-5; D is unclear. The CDR3 consists of 13 residues. Between the trimmed V and J ends, which lost 5 bases and 1 base, there was a span of 8 bases. Per germline, CDR1 MGHDK and CDR2 SYGVNS. In nucleotides, the CDR3 is TGTGCCAGCAGTCACGTAACCCAAGAGACCCAGTACTTC. This translates into CASSHVTQETQYF.

This clone was counted only a few times. V usage is TRBV15 and J usage is TRBJ2-2, with TRBD2 identical over 10 bases. From germline, CDR1 is LNHNV and CDR2 YYDKDF (reference sequence). This CDR3 contains 14 residues. V dropped 6 bases and J dropped 6; count of bases not matched to a gene: 4. The CDR3 DNA sequence: TGTGCCACCAGTTGGACTAGCGGTTCCGGGGAGCTGTTTTTT. Residues: CATSWTSGSGELFF.

The chain couples TRBV30 to TRBJ1-2; TRBD1 is a possible D gene (6 bases). CDR3 length: 12 amino acids. From germline, CDR1 is GTSNPN and CDR2 SVGIG (reference sequence). V lost 2 bases and J lost 8, with 12 bases in between. The CDR3, as DNA: TGTGCCTGGAGTTACAGGGTGGCCGGCTACACCTTC. The encoded protein is CAWSYRVAGYTF. The variable domain in full, with the rest retrieved from reference TRBV30 and TRBJ1-2, is SQTIHQWPATLVQPVGSPLSLECTVEGTSNPNLYWYRQAAGRGLQLLFYSVGIGQISSEVPQNLSASRPQDRQFILSSKKLLLSDSGFYLCAWSYRVAGYTFGSGTRLTVV.

This chain uses TRBV4-1 with TRBJ2-5; 8 bases are shared with TRBD1. CDR3 length: 16 residues. The J segment lost 1 base and the V segment lost 1 base, leaving 5 bases of the junction unmatched. In germline, CDR1 is MGHRA, CDR2 YSYEKL. The chain's CDR3 is CASSQVKGQGQETQYF. The DNA of the CDR3 is TGCGCCAGCAGCCAAGTAAAAGGACAGGGCCAAGAGACCCAGTACTTC.

As concerns this clone: In the same sample, other DNA sequences code for this CDR3. The rearrangement uses TRBV7-9 and TRBJ1-5; D is unresolved. V was cut by 1 base and J by 4 bases, with 2 bases left in between. This CDR3 spans 12 amino acids. Germline V lookup: CDR1 SEHNR, CDR2 FQNEAQ (reference sequence). As DNA, the CDR3 is TGTGCCAGCAGCTTAGGAAATCAGCCCCAGCATTTT. Its protein is CASSLGNQPQHF.

The rearrangement links TRBV30 to TRBJ2-5, with 10 bases lining up with TRBD2. The junction had 4 bases not matched to a gene; V was cut back by 7 bases and J by 2 bases. This CDR3 is 13 amino acids long. CDR1 is GTSNPN and CDR2 is SVGIG in the germline V gene (reference sequence). As DNA, the CDR3 is TGTGCCTTCATAGCGGGGGGTCAAGAGACCCAGTACTTC. This encodes CAFIAGGQETQYF.

This clone occurred a few times. The chain combines TRBV25-1 with TRBJ1-2, with 7 bases that match TRBD1. The CDR3 spans 13 residues. The germline gives CDR1 MGHDK, CDR2 SYGVNS. Trimming at V came to 5 bases and at J to 8 bases, leaving 8 bases not matched to a gene. In DNA form, the CDR3 reads TGTGCCAGCAGTCTTACCAGGGGGTACGGCTACACCTTC. Protein product: CASSLTRGYGYTF.

This clone was detected only once. J is TRBJ1-1 and V is TRBV29-1; D remains unclear. Deletions cut 7 bases from V and 5 bases from J, with 17 bases between. Germline V CDR1 and CDR2: SQVTM, ANQGSEA. CDR3 length: 13 amino acids. CDR3 coding DNA: TGCAGCGCGCTTAAAAGGGAAGGGACTGAAGCTTTCTTT. Amino acids: CSALKREGTEAFF.

The V and J genes are TRBV29-1 and TRBJ1-4; weak D call: TRBD1 (5 bases). CDR3 length: 13 residues. V was clipped by 4 bases and J by 4 bases, with 10 bases between them. Germline values: CDR1 SQVTM, CDR2 ANQGSEA. The CDR3 region has the DNA TGCAGCGTTGGAGAGGGACTTAATGAAAAACTGTTTTTT. Translation gives CSVGEGLNEKLFF.

The chain combines TRBV7-9 with TRBJ1-5; D is unresolved. Trimming took off 5 bases at V and 7 bases at J, with 12 bases between the two ends. The length of the CDR3 is 13 residues. Germline CDR1 reads SEHNR; CDR2 reads FQNEAQ (reference sequence). CDR3 nucleotides: TGTGCCAGCAGCCGGGGATCGAAACAGCCCCAGCATTTT. As protein: CASSRGSKQPQHF.

The V and J genes are TRBV9 and TRBJ2-7, with 11 bases lining up with TRBD2. The germline V gene has CDR1 SGDLS and CDR2 YYNGEE. The CDR3 runs to 14 residues. V shed 4 bases, J shed 3 bases, and the junction held 3 bases outside the gene matches. The DNA for the CDR3 is TGTGCCAGCAGCCCAGGACTAGCGGGCTACGAGCAGTACTTC. Translation: CASSPGLAGYEQYF.

There are a few counts of this clone. This chain links TRBV27 with TRBJ1-2; D is possibly TRBD1 (6 bases). In germline, CDR1 is MNHEY, CDR2 SMNVEV (reference sequence). The CDR3 runs 13 residues. Trimming took off 2 bases at V and 8 bases at J, with 12 bases between the two ends. This CDR3 reads CASSLVQGEGYTF. In DNA form, the CDR3 reads TGTGCCAGCAGTTTAGTACAGGGAGAAGGCTACACCTTC.